This TCR beta chain was captured by sequencing in a study of blood T cells in healthy people across ages. With respect to this clonotype: The target antigen is unknown.

Through a sample-barcoded 5' primer and a J-beta primer mix, a second PCR was run for roughly 7 to 11 cycles. Every molecule of cDNA carried a tag from a template-switch adaptor with 12 random nucleotides. MiXCR, applied by TCRdb to the 5' RACE reads, yields one record per CDR3 protein. The top ten hold approximately 2.1% of the sample, which has roughly 2 million distinct CDR3 sequences, roughly 49% seen once. Study results and caveats: Aged donors had fewer naive CD4+ cells and lower diversity than long-lived donors. Per million T cells, the diversity of TCR beta decreased roughly linearly as age advanced.

This CDR3 contains 13 residues. Germline CDR1 SQVTM, CDR2 ANQGSEA. V was clipped by 7 bases and J by 5 bases, with 17 bases between them. This sequence joins TRBV29-1 and TRBJ1-2, with D possibly TRBD1 on 5 matching bases. The sequencing input was blood. This clonotype was obtained from a woman in her thirties or forties in good health. CDR3 loop: CSATPGPYYGYTF. CDR3 nucleotides: TGCAGCGCGACCCCGGGACCCTATTATGGCTACACCTTC.